The rows below give T cell receptor beta chains drawn from one sample of a study of blood T cell repertoires in COVID-19. Clones were read by immunoSEQ multiplex PCR, and TCRdb kept only the in-frame ones, dropping some. Among roughly 200,000 clones, roughly 78% were seen once, and the ten largest hold 2.5% to 3.5%. The material sequenced was peripheral blood. The receptors shown here come from an elderly woman with active or convalescent COVID-19. The CDR3 runs from the conserved cysteine through the conserved F or W. The order of the fields is D gene, J gene, clone size, V gene, CDR3 DNA, CDR3 protein. The D gene is left open where the match is weak. Expanded clones are given a class, and other clones once, few, many or no size at all.

-	TRBJ1-1	-	TRBV7-2	TGTGCCAGCAGCTTAGTTGGGGAGCCAGGAAACACTGAAGCTTTCTTT	CASSLVGEPGNTEAFF
TRBD2	TRBJ2-5	-	TRBV28	TGTGCCAGCAGGAAGACTAGCGTTGAGACCCAGTACTTC	CASRKTSVETQYF
TRBD1	TRBJ2-7	few	TRBV5-1	TGCGCCAGCAGCTCCGGGACAGGGACCTACGAGCAGTACTTC	CASSSGTGTYEQYF
-	TRBJ1-2	-	TRBV2	TGTGCCAGCAGTGAATTTCATCAGGGTTTTTCACATGGCTACACCTTC	CASSEFHQGFSHGYTF
-	TRBJ2-3	-	TRBV7-9	TGTGCCAGCAGCTTAGTCACAGGGTGGTCAGATACGCAGTATTTT	CASSLVTGWSDTQYF
TRBD1	TRBJ1-1	-	TRBV6-1	TGTGCCAGCAGTGAAGCCTCAGGGGGCAAAGCTTTCTTT	CASSEASGGKAFF
TRBD1	TRBJ1-2	-	TRBV20-1	TGCAGTGCTAATGACAGGGTCGGCTACACCTTC	CSANDRVGYTF
-	TRBJ1-2	-	TRBV7-2	TGTGCCAGCAGCGTCGGGAGTATCTATGGCTACACCTTC	CASSVGSIYGYTF
TRBD1	TRBJ1-1	-	TRBV28	TGTGCCAGCAGGCAGAACAGGGGAACTGAAGCTTTCTTT	CASRQNRGTEAFF
-	TRBJ1-2	-	TRBV5-1	TGCGCCAGCGGTTCCCGGTTTCAGGGGGGCTACACCTTC	CASGSRFQGGYTF
-	TRBJ1-2	-	TRBV19	TGTGCCAGTAGTATAGCCCAGGGCGGTAATGGCTACACCTTC	CASSIAQGGNGYTF
-	TRBJ2-1	-	TRBV10-3	TGTGCCATCAGTTCCGGGGGACATGAGCAGTTCTTC	CAISSGGHEQFF
TRBD1	TRBJ2-5	-	TRBV28	TGTGCCAGCAGTTCTCGGACAGGTCGGGAGACCCAGTACTTC	CASSSRTGRETQYF
-	TRBJ1-4	-	TRBV6-6	TGTGCCAGTGCAGGGCCTAACCTAAATGAAAAACTGTTTTTT	CASAGPNLNEKLFF
-	TRBJ1-5	-	TRBV6-2/TRBV6-3	TGTGCCAGCAGTTACTCTGGCAGTCCTAGCAATCAGCCCCAGCATTTT	CASSYSGSPSNQPQHF
-	TRBJ1-2	once	TRBV6-5	TGTGCAGACCCCAGGATACATTATGGCTACACCTTC	CADPRIHYGYTF
TRBD2	TRBJ2-1	-	TRBV15	TGTGCCACCAGCAGAGATAGGACTAGGGCTCCAGGCATGATCAATGAGCAGTTCTTC	CATSRDRTRAPGMINEQFF
-	TRBJ1-6	-	TRBV4-2	TGTGCCAGCAGCCAAGTATCGGGCTCCTATAATTCACCCCTCCACTTT	CASSQVSGSYNSPLHF
-	TRBJ1-1	-	TRBV28	TGTGCCAGCAGTAACCCGGGACTTAACACTGAAGCTTTCTTT	CASSNPGLNTEAFF
-	TRBJ1-2	few	TRBV10-1	TGCGCCAGCAGCCGGGACTCTAACTATGGCTACACCTTC	CASSRDSNYGYTF
-	TRBJ2-5	-	TRBV12-3/TRBV12-4	TGTGCCAGCAGTTCCAGGGGAGTAGAGACCCAGTACTTC	CASSSRGVETQYF
TRBD1	TRBJ2-7	-	TRBV27	TGTGCCAGCAGTCCCCAGGGACAGGGGGGTTACTCCTACGAGCAGTACTTC	CASSPQGQGGYSYEQYF
-	TRBJ2-2	-	TRBV19	TGTGCCACGATAAATGGAGGGGTGAACACCGGGGAGCTGTTTTTT	CATINGGVNTGELFF
-	TRBJ2-7	-	TRBV1	TGCACCAGCAGCCAAGAGCGACTAGCGGGGGGAACGGCCTCCTACGAGCAGTACTTC	CTSSQERLAGGTASYEQYF
-	TRBJ2-5	-	TRBV4-2	TGTGCCAGCAGCCAAGTCGGGGGGACATTACAAGAGACCCAGTACTTC	CASSQVGGTLQETQYF
-	TRBJ1-6	-	TRBV28	TGTGCCAGCAGTTCCCTGAATTCACCCCTCCACTTT	CASSSLNSPLHF
-	TRBJ2-7	-	TRBV19	TGTGCCAGTAGTTTGCAGTCCGATGTTGCAGAGCAGTACTTC	CASSLQSDVAEQYF
TRBD1	TRBJ1-2	-	TRBV6-5	TGTGCCAGCAGTTATGGGACAGAGAACTATGGCTACACCTTC	CASSYGTENYGYTF
TRBD1	TRBJ1-2	-	TRBV7-2	TGTGCCAGCAGCCTAAACGCCGGGACAGGGGGGAACTATGGCTACACCTTC	CASSLNAGTGGNYGYTF
TRBD2	TRBJ2-7	-	TRBV3-1/TRBV3-2	TGTGCCAGCACCCGTGGTGGTGGAGCGGGAGGCTACGAGCAGTACTTC	CASTRGGGAGGYEQYF
TRBD1	TRBJ1-5	-	TRBV10-3	TGTGCCATCAGTTCGGGGGGGACAGGGAGTGAGCCCCAGCATTTT	CAISSGGTGSEPQHF
TRBD1	TRBJ1-5	-	TRBV19	TGTGCCAGTAGTTTGAACGCCGGGACAGGGGAGTCTCGGAGTCAGCCCCAGCATTTT	CASSLNAGTGESRSQPQHF
-	TRBJ1-3	few	TRBV15	TGTGCCACCAGCAGAGCTAGTACAGGGTCGGGAAACACCATATATTTT	CATSRASTGSGNTIYF
TRBD1	TRBJ1-4	-	TRBV24-1	TGTGCCACCAGTGACCCCGGGACAGGAAATGAAAAACTGTTTTTT	CATSDPGTGNEKLFF
-	TRBJ1-1	-	TRBV28	TGTGCCAGCAGTTCACGGGTCGTCAGAAAACTAAAGAACACTGAAGCTTTCTTT	CASSSRVVRKLKNTEAFF
-	TRBJ2-7	-	TRBV11-2	TGTGCCAGCAGCTTAAACCCTGACAGCTCCTACGAGCAGTACTTC	CASSLNPDSSYEQYF
-	TRBJ2-4	-	TRBV18	TGTGCCAGCTCCAGTGGGGGAGGAAACATTCAGTACTTC	CASSSGGGNIQYF
TRBD1	TRBJ2-7	once	TRBV7-9	TGTGCCAGCAGCTCCGCCGGGACAGCTGGCTACGAGCAGTACTTC	CASSSAGTAGYEQYF
TRBD2	TRBJ2-1	-	TRBV6-5	TGTGCCAGCAGTATGACTAGCGGGGGGTGGGATGAGCAGTTCTTC	CASSMTSGGWDEQFF
TRBD1	TRBJ2-5	-	TRBV19	TGTGCCAGTAGCTCGACAGGGGGCGGAGAGACCCAGTACTTC	CASSSTGGGETQYF
-	TRBJ1-2	-	TRBV5-8	TGTGCCGGGAAACAGGGAAATGGCTACACCTTC	CAGKQGNGYTF
TRBD2	TRBJ2-1	once	TRBV6-6	TGTGCCAGCTTGCCTAGCGGGGGGGCGAATGAGCAGTTCTTC	CASLPSGGANEQFF
TRBD1	TRBJ1-2	once	TRBV25-1	TGTGCCAGCAGTCGGGGACAGGGCGCCTATGGCTACACCTTC	CASSRGQGAYGYTF
-	TRBJ2-3	-	TRBV6-6	TGTGCCAGCAGTTTTCGTCAGTCCCTCCTCACAGATACGCAGTATTTT	CASSFRQSLLTDTQYF
TRBD2	TRBJ2-5	-	TRBV28	TGTGCCAGCAGTTTATTGTTTCCAGCGGGGGCGACGGAGACCCAGTACTTC	CASSLLFPAGATETQYF
TRBD1	TRBJ2-7	-	TRBV6-2/TRBV6-3	TGTGCCAGCAGTAAGACCGGGACAGGGGGCTACGAGCAGTACTTC	CASSKTGTGGYEQYF